One and the same sample provided the 20 T cell receptor beta chains below, sequenced in a study of blood T cell repertoires in COVID-19 (TCRdb year 2020). The library was generated by the immunoSEQ multiplex PCR assay. Held by TCRdb, this immuneACCESS table contains in-frame sequences only and omits some clones. Under half of the omission traces to an unresolved V gene where checked; the cause of the rest is unknown. The table for this sample lists about 260,000 clones; roughly 88% of them were counted only once. Of the sample, roughly 10% is held by the ten largest clones. The material sequenced was peripheral blood. These receptors originate from a woman in her seventies with COVID-19, enrolled during active disease.

The V and J genes are TRBV6-4 and TRBJ2-1, with TRBD2 matching over 7 bases. Germline CDR1 reads MRHNA; CDR2 reads SNTAGT. The CDR3 extends over 14 amino acids. After removal of 3 bases from V and 5 bases from J, the junction contained 4 bases not matched to a gene. The CDR3 DNA follows: TGTGCCAGCAGTGAACTAGCGCGAAACAATGAGCAGTTCTTC. Translated, it gives CASSELARNNEQFF.

The chain links TRBV6-5 to TRBJ1-5; tentative D call: TRBD1 (5 bases). Trimming took off 2 bases at V and 5 bases at J, with 10 bases between the two ends. This CDR3 comprises 14 residues. Looked up from germline, CDR1 is MNHEY and CDR2 is SVGAGI. CDR3 coding DNA: TGTGCCAGCAGTTACGACAGAGTAGATCAGCCCCAGCATTTT. Translated: CASSYDRVDQPQHF.

This chain joins TRBV12-3 or TRBV12-4 and TRBJ2-7, with TRBD2 as a possible D gene (6 bases). V was trimmed by 2 bases and J by 3 bases, leaving 8 bases between them. This CDR3 has 13 amino acids. The CDR3 DNA sequence: TGTGCCAGCAGTTTATGGGACTTCTACGAGCAGTACTTC. Protein product: CASSLWDFYEQYF.

This chain links TRBV7-2 with TRBJ2-7; D remains unclear. Germline lookup yields CDR1 SGHTA and CDR2 FQGNSA. V was pared by 1 base and J by 3 bases, with 4 bases between. This CDR3 comprises 12 residues. The CDR3 coding sequence is TGTGCCAGCAGCTTAGGTAGCTACGAGCAGTACTTC. This translates into CASSLGSYEQYF. The full variable domain, rest sourced from reference TRBV7-2 and TRBJ2-7, is GAGVSQSPSNKVTEKGKDVELRCDPISGHTALYWYRQSLGQGLEFLIYFQGNSAPDKSGLPSDRFSAERTGGSVSTLTIQRTQQEDSAVYLCASSLGSYEQYFGPGTRLTVT.

The sample holds one count of this clone. The V gene is TRBV18, the J gene TRBJ1-2, with TRBD1 matching over 10 bases. Germline CDR1 reads KGHSH; CDR2 reads LQKENI. V lost 1 base and J lost 5; bases outside the gene matches: 7. The CDR3 has 16 residues. The CDR3 nucleotides read TGTGCCAGCTCACCACAGTTTGACAGGGGGCGGTATGGCTACACCTTC. This sequence encodes CASSPQFDRGRYGYTF.

This chain joins TRBV6-5 and TRBJ2-2; D might be TRBD1 (5 bases). Germline V lookup: CDR1 MNHEY, CDR2 SVGAGI. Trimming took 0 bases from V and 6 from J, leaving 8 bases between them. This CDR3 comprises 14 residues. Here the CDR3 reads CASSYSQGAGELFF. CDR3 bases: TGTGCCAGCAGTTACTCGCAGGGTGCCGGGGAGCTGTTTTTT.

The genes are TRBV28 and TRBJ1-6; TRBD1 agrees at 8 bases. There are 13 residues in the CDR3. With 6 bases clipped from V and 8 bases from J, the junction kept 3 bases outside the gene matches. Germline-derived CDR1 and CDR2 are MDHEN and SYDVKM. This chain's CDR3 is CASSTDRDSPLHF. CDR3 nucleotide sequence: TGTGCCAGCAGCACGGACAGGGATTCACCCCTCCACTTT.

The chain's CDR3 is CASSSDRGDEQYF. The CDR3 DNA is TGTGCCAGCAGCTCGGACAGGGGCGACGAGCAGTACTTC. The chain joins TRBV11-2 to TRBJ2-7, with 9 bases matching TRBD1. Germline loops: CDR1 SGHAT, CDR2 FQNNGV. After removal of 4 bases from V and 5 bases from J, the junction contained 3 bases not matched to a gene. The CDR3 sequence is 13 residues long. The whole variable domain, remainder taken from reference TRBV11-2 and TRBJ2-7, is EAGVAQSPRYKIIEKRQSVAFWCNPISGHATLYWYQQILGQGPKLLIQFQNNGVVDDSQLPKDRFSAERLKGVDSTLKIQPAKLEDSAVYLCASSSDRGDEQYFGPGTRLTVT.

The V call is TRBV19, the J call TRBJ1-2; 8 bases match TRBD1. The germline CDR1 and CDR2 sequences are LNHDA and SQIVND (reference sequence). This CDR3 contains 16 residues. With V trimmed by 6 bases and J by 4 bases, 13 bases remained unmatched. CDR3 amino acids: CASRTQGAYNPYGYTF. CDR3 DNA sequence: TGTGCCAGTAGGACTCAGGGGGCGTATAATCCCTATGGCTACACCTTC. Combining the CDR3 with reference TRBV19 and TRBJ1-2 gives the whole variable domain DGGITQSPKYLFRKEGQNVTLSCEQNLNHDAMYWYRQDPGQGLRLIYYSQIVNDFQKGDIAEGYSVSREKKESFPLTVTSAQKNPTAFYLCASRTQGAYNPYGYTFGSGTRLTVV.

This rearrangement joins TRBV6-5 to TRBJ2-7; TRBD2 might be the D (6 bases). Germline V lookup: CDR1 MNHEY, CDR2 SVGAGI. The CDR3 sequence is 15 residues long. Trimming left V 5 bases short and J 6 bases short, with 20 bases between. The CDR3 region has the DNA TGTGCCAGCAGTAAAAACGGGGGACCTCTCCTCGAGCAGTACTTC. Protein product: CASSKNGGPLLEQYF.

The V and J genes are TRBV28 and TRBJ2-5; maybe TRBD1 (8 bases). CDR3 length: 14 residues. The germline gives CDR1 MDHEN, CDR2 SYDVKM. V lost 5 bases to trimming and J lost 7 bases, with 17 bases between them. CDR3 nucleotide sequence: TGTGCCAGCAGTACCGAATACAGGGGGGGGACCCAGTACTTC. Its translation: CASSTEYRGGTQYF. Looking up the rest from reference TRBV28 and TRBJ2-5 gives the full variable domain: DVKVTQSSRYLVKRTGEKVFLECVQDMDHENMFWYRQDPGLGLRLIYFSYDVKMKEKGDIPEGYSVSREKKERFSLILESASTNQTSMYLCASSTEYRGGTQYFGPGTRLLVL.

The chain links TRBV2 to TRBJ1-2, with 9 positions matching TRBD1. V gave up 6 bases and J gave up 4 bases; unmatched junction bases: 6. Germline CDR1 SNHLY, CDR2 FYNNEI. This CDR3 contains 14 residues. This CDR3 reads CASSLGQGFYGYTF. The CDR3, as DNA: TGTGCCAGCAGCCTTGGACAGGGGTTCTATGGCTACACCTTC.

The genes are TRBV6-2 or TRBV6-3 and TRBJ2-7; D may be TRBD2 (6 bases). Germline V lookup: CDR1 MNHEY, CDR2 SVGEGT. Trimming stripped 4 bases from V and 2 bases from J, with 15 bases between. The CDR3 consists of 15 residues. CDR3 loop: CASSSPGRGTYEQYF. The CDR3 coding sequence is TGTGCCAGCAGTTCGCCCGGCCGGGGGACCTACGAGCAGTACTTC.

The genes are TRBV25-1 and TRBJ2-1; D unresolved. The V gene's germline CDR1 is MGHDK and CDR2 SYGVNS. The CDR3 runs to 13 residues. Between the trimmed V and J ends, which lost 4 bases and 7 bases, there was a span of 11 bases. In DNA, the CDR3 is TGTGCCAGCAGTGGCGAGGAAAGGAATGAGCAGTTCTTC. Translating it yields CASSGEERNEQFF.

CDR3 amino acids: CASARGAGGPTDTQYF. DNA of the CDR3: TGCGCCAGCGCCAGGGGGGCGGGAGGGCCGACAGATACGCAGTATTTT. V and J are TRBV5-1 and TRBJ2-3; 9 bases align to TRBD2. The J segment lost 3 bases and the V segment lost 7 bases, leaving 12 bases of the junction unmatched. The CDR3 sequence is 16 residues long. CDR1 and CDR2 from the germline V gene are SGHRS and YFSETQ. Based on the CDR3 plus reference TRBV5-1 and TRBJ2-3, the full variable domain is KAGVTQTPRYLIKTRGQQVTLSCSPISGHRSVSWYQQTPGQGLQFLFEYFSETQRNKGNFPGRFSGRQFSNSRSEMNVSTLELGDSALYLCASARGAGGPTDTQYFGPGTRLTVL.

This clone has just one count. The chain employs TRBV6-5 and TRBJ1-4; D is perhaps TRBD1 (6 bases). The CDR3 length is 14 residues. Germline V gene data show CDR1 as MNHEY and CDR2 as SVGAGI. With 10 bases removed from V and 4 bases from J, the gap between germline ends came to 16 bases. This chain's CDR3 is CATLQGSGNEKLFF. CDR3 in DNA: TGTGCCACATTACAGGGATCCGGTAATGAAAAACTGTTTTTT.

This chain joins TRBV6-2 or TRBV6-3 and TRBJ1-5, with D perhaps matching TRBD1 (5 bases). CDR3 size: 16 residues. The germline V and J ends were trimmed by 4 bases and 0 bases, with 13 bases remaining between them. The germline V gene encodes CDR1 MNHEY and CDR2 SVGEGT. CDR3 region: CASSFRGSSSNQPQHF. CDR3 DNA: TGTGCCAGCAGTTTTCGGGGGTCCTCTAGCAATCAGCCCCAGCATTTT.

The chain recombines TRBV4-3 with TRBJ1-3, with D hard to call. V dropped 0 bases and J dropped 4 bases, with 10 bases sitting between them. Germline V lookup: CDR1 LGHNA, CDR2 YSLEER. This CDR3 spans 15 amino acids. For the CDR3, the DNA is TGCGCCAGCAGCCAAGATTATGGACTCGGAAACACCATATATTTT. Protein: CASSQDYGLGNTIYF.

J is TRBJ2-2 and V is TRBV24-1; no clear D gene. The V and J ends lost 5 bases and 7 bases respectively, with 4 bases between them. Germline CDR1 KGHDR, CDR2 SFDVKD. The CDR3 is made up of 11 amino acids. CDR3 coding DNA: TGTGCCACCAGTGTTTACGGGGAGCTGTTTTTT. This gives the protein CATSVYGELFF.

V is TRBV28 and J is TRBJ1-2; the D is unclear. The CDR3 is 14 amino acids. In germline, CDR1 is MDHEN, CDR2 SYDVKM. V lost 3 bases and J lost 7, with 15 bases in between. The CDR3 here is CASSFPGLYRGYTF. The CDR3 DNA reads as TGTGCCAGCAGTTTTCCAGGTTTATATCGTGGCTACACCTTC.